These 23 T cell receptor beta chains were all obtained from the same sample, sequenced in a study of vaccination and CD4 T cells after COVID-19. Treatment in this sample: roughly ten-day PBMC culture with coronavirus spike peptide pools or control peptides (ViraFEST assay). Antigens for these TCRs are unknown. Cultured CD4+ T cell DNA underwent sequencing with the Oncomine TCR Beta short-read assay. TCRdb passed the PCR reads through MiXCR, listing each CDR3 protein once. The table shows approximately 25,000 distinct CDR3 sequences, with less than 70% occurring only once. Sequenced material: CD4+ T cells from blood, cultured in vitro. Receptors were obtained from a human donor who had recovered from COVID-19.

This clonotype was observed a handful of times. The J gene is TRBJ1-5, the V gene TRBV6-1; D unclear. CDR1 is MNHNS, CDR2 SASEGT, per germline. Trimming cost V 7 bases and J 2 bases, with 12 bases left between them. The CDR3 consists of 14 residues. The CDR3 DNA sequence: TGTGCCAGCAAGACAACCCCAGGCAATCAGCCCCAGCATTTT. Translated: CASKTTPGNQPQHF.

This chain connects TRBV6-5 to TRBJ2-7; 8 bases line up with TRBD1. V shed 2 bases and J 2 bases; nucleotides not matched to a gene: 5. The germline CDR1 and CDR2 sequences are MNHEY and SVGAGI. The CDR3 spans 15 residues. The CDR3 protein is CASSYLGQAAYEQYF. The CDR3 nucleotides read TGTGCCAGCAGTTACCTGGGACAGGCAGCCTACGAGCAGTACTTC.

The chain uses TRBV19 and TRBJ1-1; D not certain. Germline lookup yields CDR1 LNHDA and CDR2 SQIVND (reference sequence). This CDR3 is 15 amino acids long. Trimming pared 9 bases from V and 1 base from J, leaving 18 bases between. CDR3 bases: TGTGCCAGCTTCAGACAAACCCCGAAGAACACTGAAGCTTTCTTT. Protein: CASFRQTPKNTEAFF.

This clonotype has only a few counts. The chain recombines TRBV2 with TRBJ1-2; the D gene is possibly TRBD1 (5 bases). Trimming removed 6 bases at V and 1 base at J, with 6 bases between. CDR1 and CDR2 (germline): SNHLY, FYNNEI. There are 12 residues in the CDR3. The CDR3 DNA reads TGTGCCAGCAGGGACATTAACTATGGCTACACCTTC. Amino acids: CASRDINYGYTF.

The rearrangement links TRBV2 to TRBJ1-6; 8 positions match TRBD1. This CDR3 spans 15 amino acids. Germline V gene data show CDR1 as SNHLY and CDR2 as FYNNEI. V gave up 1 base and J gave up 6 bases; unmatched junction bases: 2. Here the CDR3 DNA reads TGTGCCAGCAGTGAAGACAGGGGGAGTAATTCACCCCTCCACTTT. Translation: CASSEDRGSNSPLHF.

The J gene is TRBJ2-2, the V gene TRBV7-3; D is unresolved. CDR1 SGHTA and CDR2 FQGTGA come from the germline V gene. The V end lost 0 bases, the J end lost 4 bases, and 3 bases lay between the germline ends. This CDR3 region has 13 residues. Here the CDR3 DNA reads TGTGCCAGCAGCTTAACTCCCACCGGGGAGCTGTTTTTT. The encoded protein is CASSLTPTGELFF. The full variable domain, rest sourced from reference TRBV7-3 and TRBJ2-2, is GAGVSQTPSNKVTEKGKYVELRCDPISGHTALYWYRQSLGQGPEFLIYFQGTGAADDSGLPNDRFFAVRPEGSVSTLKIQRTERGDSAVYLCASSLTPTGELFFGEGSRLTVL.

The V gene is TRBV28, the J gene TRBJ1-3; 10 nucleotides line up with TRBD1. The CDR3 totals 18 residues. V lost 4 bases, J lost 4 bases, and 13 bases stayed unmatched. CDR1 is MDHEN, CDR2 SYDVKM, per germline. CDR3 sequence (DNA): TGTGCCAGCAGTTCACCCACTATCCTGACAGGGGGCGGAAACACCATATATTTT. Protein sequence: CASSSPTILTGGGNTIYF.

The DNA for the CDR3 is TGTGCCACCACCGAAACCGGGACAGACAATCAGCCCCAGCATTTT. Translating it yields CATTETGTDNQPQHF. V and J are TRBV24-1 and TRBJ1-5, with TRBD1 identical over 7 bases. Germline-derived CDR1 and CDR2 are KGHDR and SFDVKD. The J segment lost 3 bases and the V segment lost 8 bases, leaving 9 bases of the junction unmatched. The CDR3 runs 15 residues.

This clonotype was observed a handful of times. The V gene is TRBV7-8, the J gene TRBJ2-1; D possibly corresponds to TRBD1 (6 bases). Germline V gene sequence: CDR1 SGHVS, CDR2 FQNEAQ. The CDR3 is made up of 13 amino acids. Trimming cost V 5 bases and J 7 bases, with 12 bases left between them. CDR3 nucleotides: TGTGCCAGCAGCCACCCCACAGGGAATGAGCAGTTCTTC. This sequence encodes CASSHPTGNEQFF.

This chain joins TRBV15 and TRBJ1-2; a weak D match, TRBD1 (6 bases). CDR1 is LNHNV and CDR2 is YYDKDF in the germline V gene (reference sequence). Trimming shortened V by 1 base and J by 2 bases, and 14 bases separated the two germline ends. This CDR3 comprises 16 residues. CDR3 region: CATSRGGGQGNYGYTF. The CDR3 DNA reads as TGTGCCACCAGCAGAGGTGGGGGGCAAGGGAACTATGGCTACACCTTC. Full variable domain (remainder filled in from reference TRBV15 and TRBJ1-2): DAMVIQNPRYQVTQFGKPVTLSCSQTLNHNVMYWYQQKSSQAPKLLFHYYDKDFNNEADTPDNFQSRRPNTSFCFLDIRSPGLGDTAMYLCATSRGGGQGNYGYTFGSGTRLTVV.

The chain links TRBV7-9 to TRBJ2-1; no firm D call. The CDR3 consists of 13 residues. Germline V CDR1 and CDR2: SEHNR, FQNEAQ (reference sequence). V was clipped by 4 bases and J by 8 bases, with 12 bases between them. The DNA of the CDR3 is TGTGCCAGCAGCTCATTCCTCCTTCATGAGCAGTTCTTC. Translation gives CASSSFLLHEQFF.

The rearrangement joins TRBV20-1 to TRBJ1-2, with D possibly being TRBD1 (6 bases). Germline CDR1 DFQATT, CDR2 SNEGSKA (reference sequence). The V gene lost 5 bases and the J gene lost 5 bases, with 15 bases spanning the gap. This CDR3 spans 13 amino acids. The CDR3 DNA follows: TGCAGTGCTCCCCGGACAGTCTCATATGGCTACACCTTC. Translating it yields CSAPRTVSYGYTF.

This clonotype was recorded a few times. The chain has TRBV6-2 or TRBV6-3 and TRBJ2-5; D tentatively fits TRBD1 or TRBD2 (5 bases each). CDR1 is MNHEY, CDR2 SVGEGT, per germline. V was clipped by 7 bases and J by 4 bases, with 13 bases between them. The CDR3 consists of 13 residues. The CDR3 loop is CASTPGTRETQYF. The CDR3 bases are TGTGCCAGCACCCCTGGGACGCGAGAGACCCAGTACTTC.

The chain employs TRBV2 and TRBJ1-5, with TRBD1 identical over 10 bases. The CDR3 spans 19 residues. The germline V gene has CDR1 SNHLY and CDR2 FYNNEI. With V trimmed by 6 bases and J by 0 bases, 14 bases remained unmatched. DNA of the CDR3: TGTGCCAGCAGGGATAATCCGGGACAGGGGTCCCTTAGCAATCAGCCCCAGCATTTT. This encodes CASRDNPGQGSLSNQPQHF. The full variable domain, completed using reference TRBV2 and TRBJ1-5, is EPEVTQTPSHQVTQMGQEVILRCVPISNHLYFYWYRQILGQKVEFLVSFYNNEISEKSEIFDDQFSVERPDGSNFTLKIRSTKLEDSAMYFCASRDNPGQGSLSNQPQHFGDGTRLSIL.

V is TRBV6-2 or TRBV6-3 and J is TRBJ1-1; the match to TRBD1 covers 9 bases. The J segment lost 0 bases and the V segment lost 5 bases, leaving 16 bases of the junction unmatched. The CDR3 has 19 residues. CDR1 is MNHEY, CDR2 SVGEGT, per germline. DNA for the CDR3: TGTGCCAGCAGTGCGTTGGGGACAGGGAGAGGAAGATTGAACACTGAAGCTTTCTTT. Protein: CASSALGTGRGRLNTEAFF.

This chain uses TRBV5-4 with TRBJ1-1, with D hard to call. V was shortened by 0 bases and J by 1 base, with 13 bases between the two germline ends. The germline V gene encodes CDR1 SGHNT and CDR2 YYREEE (reference sequence). There are 16 residues in the CDR3. The CDR3 loop reads CASSLGRRHPNTEAFF. The CDR3 DNA is TGTGCCAGCAGCTTGGGGCGGAGACACCCGAACACTGAAGCTTTCTTT.

This chain connects TRBV6-1 to TRBJ2-1, with unresolved D. Trimming removed 8 bases from V and 4 bases from J, with 9 bases in between. Germline loops: CDR1 MNHNS, CDR2 SASEGT. This CDR3 is built from 12 residues. The CDR3 DNA follows: TGTGCCAGCTCTGTGGGTTACAATGAGCAGTTCTTC. Protein: CASSVGYNEQFF.

This chain uses TRBV20-1 with TRBJ1-5; 8 nucleotides match TRBD1. Germline assignment: CDR1 DFQATT and CDR2 SNEGSKA (reference sequence). The CDR3 sequence is 15 residues long. V shed 3 bases and J 1 base; nucleotides not matched to a gene: 5. CDR3 coding DNA: TGCAGTGCTAGTTTCAGGGGGCTAAGCAATCAGCCCCAGCATTTT. Translation: CSASFRGLSNQPQHF.

The gene calls are TRBV7-9 and TRBJ2-1, with 8 positions matching TRBD1. The germline gives CDR1 SEHNR, CDR2 FQNEAQ (reference sequence). Trimming cost V 5 bases and J 6 bases; bases outside gene matches: 3. This CDR3 region has 13 residues. In DNA form, the CDR3 reads TGTGCCAGCAGCCAGACAGGGGTCAATGAGCAGTTCTTC. Protein sequence: CASSQTGVNEQFF.

The chain carries TRBV20-1 and TRBJ2-7; 7 bases align to TRBD2. J was trimmed by 2 bases and V by 4 bases; bases with no gene match: 5. From germline, CDR1 is DFQATT and CDR2 SNEGSKA (reference sequence). The CDR3 is 13 amino acids. The CDR3 bases are TGCAGTGCTACTAGCGGCCCCGCCTACGAGCAGTACTTC. Protein sequence: CSATSGPAYEQYF.

CDR3 in DNA: TGTGCCAGCTCACTGCTACCCGGGACAGAAGCTTTCTTT. Translating gives CASSLLPGTEAFF. V and J are TRBV18 and TRBJ1-1, with TRBD1 as a possible D gene (6 bases). V was cut by 4 bases and J by 8 bases, with 14 bases left in between. CDR1 KGHSH and CDR2 LQKENI come from the germline V gene. The CDR3 is made up of 13 amino acids.

The V gene is TRBV19, the J gene TRBJ2-1; no clear D gene. V shed 3 bases and J shed 6 bases, with 9 bases lying between them. Germline V lookup: CDR1 LNHDA, CDR2 SQIVND (reference sequence). The CDR3 runs 13 residues. The CDR3 here is CASSIYGRNEQFF. CDR3 nucleotide sequence: TGTGCCAGTAGTATTTATGGGCGCAATGAGCAGTTCTTC.

This clonotype appeared once. This chain uses TRBV7-8 with TRBJ2-2; no definite D call. The CDR3 loop spans 15 amino acids. Trimming removed 0 bases from V and 5 bases from J, with 10 bases in between. Germline-derived CDR1 and CDR2 are SGHVS and FQNEAQ. The CDR3 sequence: CASSLARLLTGELFF. The CDR3 coding sequence is TGTGCCAGCAGCTTAGCCCGGCTCCTAACCGGGGAGCTGTTTTTT.